This T cell receptor beta chain came from a study of response to subunit inactivated influenza vaccine. Study results and limitations: With each seasonal influenza vaccination, the authors suggested, few new T cells are recruited.

With V trimmed by 6 bases and J by 5 bases, 10 bases remained unmatched. CDR1 is DFQATT and CDR2 is SNEGSKA in the germline V gene (reference sequence). CDR3 size: 13 residues. As for this clonotype: Its specificity is unknown.

A single record per CDR3 protein comes from TCRdb applying MiXCR to the RT-PCR reads. This sample carries about 500,000 distinct CDR3 sequences, 10% to 15% of them seen once, and the ten largest clones take 13%. J is TRBJ2-7 and V is TRBV20-1, with 7 bases identical to TRBD1. The origin of this receptor is a man aged 50-59 years who received an inactivated influenza vaccine. The sequenced sample was PBMCs from blood, obtained 40 to 50 days after vaccination. The CDR3 nucleotides are TGCAGTGCCACCAAAACAGGGGAGCACGAGCAGTACTTC. Its translation: CSATKTGEHEQYF.